This T cell receptor beta chain was sequenced in a study of siplizumab effects on memory and regulatory T cells. Concerning this clone: What it recognizes is unknown.

The CDR3 has 16 amino acids. Looked up from germline, CDR1 is MNHEY and CDR2 is SMNVEV (reference sequence). Trimming took 5 bases from V and 0 from J; bases not matched to a gene: 6. Profiling relied on immunoSEQ multiplex PCR, and the TCRdb table lists in-frame clones only, not all of them. In the table there are 55,000 to 65,000 clones, approximately 97% of which are singletons. Study outcomes and limitations: Siplizumab led to significantly less abundant alloreactive sequences that could be traced back to unstimulated CD4+ memory cells.

The chain employs TRBV27 and TRBJ2-7; TRBD2 matches at 11 bases. The specimen was naive CD8+ T cells sorted from blood. The source of this sequence is a human donor in good health. Here the CDR3 DNA reads TGTGCCAGCAGTGATGGGACTAGCGGCATCTCCTACGAGCAGTACTTC. Residues: CASSDGTSGISYEQYF.